Shown below are 32 T cell receptor beta chains from a single sample sequenced in a study of T cells after yellow fever vaccination. MiXCR, applied by TCRdb to the 5' RACE reads, yields one record per CDR3 protein. The table includes around 47,000 distinct CDR3 sequences, 6.8% detected once. The sample consisted of CD8+ T cells not binding an NS4B(214-222) dextramer, sorted from PBMCs, taken 45 days after the yellow fever booster vaccination. Receptors originate from a young man who received the YFV17D yellow fever vaccine.

This clonotype was counted many times. V usage is TRBV6-5 and J usage is TRBJ1-6, with D uncertain. Deletions cut 0 bases from V and 10 bases from J, with 16 bases between. This CDR3 has 16 amino acids. Germline V lookup: CDR1 MNHEY, CDR2 SVGAGI. CDR3: CASSYSAGFGNSPLHF. The CDR3 coding sequence is TGTGCCAGCAGTTACTCGGCGGGGTTTGGAAACTCACCCCTCCACTTT.

At least ten counts were recorded for this clonotype. The gene calls are TRBV6-1 and TRBJ2-5; 9 bases map to TRBD2. The CDR3 loop spans 15 amino acids. With 6 bases clipped from V and 2 bases from J, the junction kept 7 bases outside the gene matches. The V gene's germline CDR1 is MNHNS and CDR2 SASEGT. CDR3: CASRGLASLQETQYF. In DNA, the CDR3 is TGTGCCAGCAGAGGACTAGCGAGCCTACAAGAGACCCAGTACTTC.

The sample holds many counts of this clonotype. The chain links TRBV27 to TRBJ2-1; D is perhaps TRBD2 (6 bases). Germline CDR1 MNHEY, CDR2 SMNVEV (reference sequence). The CDR3 sequence is 14 residues long. The V end lost 6 bases, the J end lost 5 bases, and 14 bases lay between the germline ends. The CDR3 region has the DNA TGTGCCAGCAGCCCACTACAGCGGGACAATGAGCAGTTCTTC. Amino acid sequence: CASSPLQRDNEQFF.

This clonotype was recorded a few times. The chain joins TRBV4-3 to TRBJ2-1; 14 bases agree with TRBD2. J gave up 6 bases and V 4 bases, and 8 bases lay outside the gene matches. The length of the CDR3 is 17 residues. Germline CDR1 LGHNA, CDR2 YSLEER. CDR3 in DNA: TGCGCCAGCAGCCCGGGACTAGCGGGAGCAATCGGCAATGAGCAGTTCTTC. Protein product: CASSPGLAGAIGNEQFF.

The sample holds many counts of this clonotype. The chain carries TRBV4-1 and TRBJ2-1, with a possible D match to TRBD1 (5 bases). The CDR3 consists of 17 residues. Trimming shortened V by 4 bases and J by 2 bases, and 18 bases separated the two germline ends. Looked up from germline, CDR1 is MGHRA and CDR2 is YSYEKL. CDR3 sequence: CASSPRSQGTTYNEQFF. In nucleotides, the CDR3 is TGCGCCAGCAGCCCCAGATCTCAGGGAACCACCTACAATGAGCAGTTCTTC.

In its sample, this clonotype was seen many times. The chain uses TRBV2 and TRBJ2-2; D ambiguous. CDR1 and CDR2 (germline): SNHLY, FYNNEI. V shed 6 bases and J shed 5 bases, with 7 bases lying between them. This CDR3 is built from 12 residues. The chain's CDR3 is CASSEETGELFF. DNA for the CDR3: TGTGCCAGCAGCGAGGAAACCGGGGAGCTGTTTTTT. Together with reference TRBV2 and TRBJ2-2, the CDR3 gives the full variable domain: EPEVTQTPSHQVTQMGQEVILRCVPISNHLYFYWYRQILGQKVEFLVSFYNNEISEKSEIFDDQFSVERPDGSNFTLKIRSTKLEDSAMYFCASSEETGELFFGEGSRLTVL.

This clonotype was found a few times. The chain carries TRBV7-9 and TRBJ2-7, with 8 nucleotides matching TRBD1. This CDR3 contains 14 residues. With 5 bases clipped from V and 3 bases from J, the junction kept 6 bases outside the gene matches. CDR1 and CDR2 (germline): SEHNR, FQNEAQ (reference sequence). The CDR3 sequence: CASSPGQAYYEQYF. The CDR3 bases are TGTGCCAGCAGCCCGGGACAGGCTTACTACGAGCAGTACTTC.

This clonotype came up many times. This chain uses TRBV11-2 with TRBJ2-1; D is unclear. The CDR3 length is 12 residues. Trimming cost V 0 bases and J 8 bases, with 5 bases left between them. Germline V gene sequence: CDR1 SGHAT, CDR2 FQNNGV. CDR3 sequence: CASSLDGHEQFF. CDR3 nucleotide sequence: TGTGCCAGCAGCTTAGACGGGCATGAGCAGTTCTTC.

With respect to this clonotype: A much bigger clone sits one base away, suggesting this may be a read error. The V gene is TRBV29-1, the J gene TRBJ2-7, with D perhaps TRBD2 (5 bases). The CDR3 has 11 amino acids. Between the trimmed V and J ends, which lost 8 bases and 4 bases, there was a span of 12 bases. Germline V gives CDR1 SQVTM, CDR2 ANQGSEA. This chain's CDR3 is CSTSDLYEQYF. CDR3 nucleotide sequence: TGCAGCACTAGTGACCTGTACGAGCAGTACTTC.

This clonotype was seen just once. V usage is TRBV4-2 and J usage is TRBJ2-7; no clear D gene. V dropped 8 bases and J dropped 5 bases, with 13 bases sitting between them. Germline V gene sequence: CDR1 LGHNA, CDR2 YNFKEQ. CDR3 length: 12 amino acids. The CDR3 reads CASGPGLNEQYF. The CDR3 coding sequence is TGTGCCAGCGGCCCCGGGCTGAACGAGCAGTACTTC.

This clonotype was observed many times. V is TRBV6-6 and J is TRBJ2-1, with D unresolved. Germline V gives CDR1 MNHNY, CDR2 SVGAGI (reference sequence). Trimming shortened V by 0 bases and J by 9 bases, and 6 bases separated the two germline ends. The CDR3 totals 12 residues. CDR3 region: CASSYSSLEQFF. Here the CDR3 DNA reads TGTGCCAGCAGTTACTCCTCCCTTGAGCAGTTCTTC.

This clonotype occurred many times. J is TRBJ2-1 and V is TRBV6-5; TRBD2 agrees at 8 bases. CDR3 size: 18 residues. Germline loops: CDR1 MNHEY, CDR2 SVGAGI. After removal of 10 bases from V and 4 bases from J, the junction contained 21 bases not matched to a gene. The CDR3 is CATGGGAPSGRYYNEQFF. As DNA, the CDR3 is TGTGCCACCGGGGGGGGGGCACCCAGCGGGAGATATTACAATGAGCAGTTCTTC.

The table lists this clonotype with many counts. The CDR3 nucleotides are TGCAGTGCTAGAGATCGTGAAAGGGATGGCCACGAGCAGTACTTC. This encodes CSARDRERDGHEQYF. The J gene is TRBJ2-7, the V gene TRBV20-1, with D hard to call. The V gene's germline CDR1 is DFQATT and CDR2 SNEGSKA (reference sequence). The CDR3 consists of 15 residues. Trimming removed 0 bases at V and 5 bases at J, with 17 bases between.

At least ten counts were recorded for this clonotype. J is TRBJ2-1 and V is TRBV5-6; perhaps TRBD2 as D (5 bases). Trimming cost V 4 bases and J 7 bases, with 9 bases left between them. CDR3 length equals 12 residues. In germline, CDR1 is SGHDT, CDR2 YYEEEE. This CDR3 reads CASSTEGNEQFF. In nucleotides, the CDR3 is TGTGCCAGCAGCACTGAGGGAAATGAGCAGTTCTTC.

There are many counts of this clonotype. The genes are TRBV6-1 and TRBJ2-7; a possible D gene is TRBD1 (6 bases). The CDR3 totals 15 residues. V lost 6 bases to trimming and J lost 0 bases, with 15 bases between them. CDR1 and CDR2 (germline): MNHNS, SASEGT. In DNA, the CDR3 is TGTGCCAGCAGCCCAGACGGGACAACCTCCTACGAGCAGTACTTC. This encodes CASSPDGTTSYEQYF.

This clonotype was detected ten times or more. Because the CDR3's place on the DNA is in doubt, the DNA is left out and the CDR3 is given as listed by TCRdb. V usage is TRBV4-1 and J usage is TRBJ2-7; the table gives TRBD2 as D, unverified against the DNA. The CDR3 has 19 residues if both end residues are counted. Germline CDR1 is MGHRA and CDR2 is YSYEKL. CDR3 protein: CASSQDQYFGEASSYEQYF.

This clonotype has ten or more counts. The chain employs TRBV11-2 and TRBJ2-1; D possibly corresponds to TRBD1 (6 bases). V shed 5 bases and J shed 0 bases, with 17 bases lying between them. The CDR3 length is 17 residues. Germline V CDR1 and CDR2: SGHAT, FQNNGV. The CDR3 coding sequence is TGTGCCAGCAGCCCCACGGACAGTCCCGACTCCTACAATGAGCAGTTCTTC. Amino acids: CASSPTDSPDSYNEQFF.

There are many counts of this clonotype. The DNA for the CDR3 is TGTGCCAGCAGCTCCGAGTTGGGAGTCGCCTACAATGAGCAGTTCTTC. Its translation is CASSSELGVAYNEQFF. The chain links TRBV5-5 to TRBJ2-1, with a possible D match to TRBD2 (5 bases). The CDR3 sequence is 16 residues long. Germline CDR1 and CDR2: SGHKS and YYEKEE (reference sequence). V was trimmed by 3 bases and J by 2 bases, leaving 15 bases between them.

The chain is built from TRBV11-2 and TRBJ2-1; 8 bases fit TRBD1. The V gene's germline CDR1 is SGHAT and CDR2 FQNNGV. V shed 3 bases and J 3 bases; nucleotides not matched to a gene: 4. The CDR3 spans 15 residues. CDR3 in DNA: TGTGCCAGCAGCTTGTCCGGGACAGGCTACAATGAGCAGTTCTTC. Translating it yields CASSLSGTGYNEQFF.

This clonotype showed up many times. The V gene is TRBV28, the J gene TRBJ2-2; D might be TRBD2 (6 bases). The V gene's germline CDR1 is MDHEN and CDR2 SYDVKM. The CDR3 covers 19 residues. Trimming removed 3 bases at V and 4 bases at J, with 24 bases between. CDR3 nucleotides: TGTGCCAGCAGTTTGGCCCGGGGGACTTCCCGGGCCGGCACCGGGGAGCTGTTTTTT. Translation: CASSLARGTSRAGTGELFF.

The chain uses TRBV20-1 and TRBJ2-2, with D unclear. Trimming removed 3 bases from V and 4 bases from J, with 12 bases in between. CDR3 length equals 14 residues. Germline CDR1 reads DFQATT; CDR2 reads SNEGSKA (reference sequence). DNA for the CDR3: TGCAGTGCTAGGCATGATACGGGCACCGGGGAGCTGTTTTTT. Its translation is CSARHDTGTGELFF.

In its sample, this clonotype was seen many times. This chain links TRBV20-1 with TRBJ1-1; 8 positions match TRBD1. CDR3 size: 15 residues. CDR1 and CDR2 (germline): DFQATT, SNEGSKA (reference sequence). V shed 6 bases, J shed 1 base, and the junction held 10 bases outside the gene matches. CDR3 loop: CSALSLDRANTEAFF. The CDR3 coding sequence is TGCAGTGCACTATCTCTGGACAGGGCGAACACTGAAGCTTTCTTT.

This clonotype occurred many times. The chain employs TRBV19 and TRBJ1-1, with unresolved D. The germline gives CDR1 LNHDA, CDR2 SQIVND (reference sequence). The V end was cut by 2 bases, the J end by 0 bases, with 10 bases between. The CDR3 extends over 15 amino acids. CDR3 DNA sequence: TGTGCCAGTAGTATATTATGGGAGATGAACACTGAAGCTTTCTTT. Translating gives CASSILWEMNTEAFF.

The genes are TRBV27 and TRBJ2-7; weak D call: TRBD2 (5 bases). Trimming removed 2 bases from V and 3 bases from J, with 11 bases in between. This CDR3 is 14 amino acids long. Germline assignment: CDR1 MNHEY and CDR2 SMNVEV (reference sequence). For the CDR3, the DNA is TGTGCCAGCAGTTTAAGTGGGGAGCTCTACGAGCAGTACTTC. Translated: CASSLSGELYEQYF.

The sample holds many counts of this clonotype. The rearrangement uses TRBV13 and TRBJ2-5; TRBD2 aligns across 11 bases. The CDR3 sequence is 17 residues long. In germline, CDR1 is PRHDT, CDR2 FYEKMQ (reference sequence). V dropped 7 bases and J dropped 4; count of bases not matched to a gene: 14. CDR3: CASNPITSGSWGETQYF. CDR3 DNA: TGTGCCAGCAACCCAATTACTAGCGGGAGTTGGGGAGAGACCCAGTACTTC.

A word on this clonotype: A much bigger clone sits one base away, suggesting this may be a read error. The chain has TRBV27 and TRBJ2-1; D gene unclear. Germline-derived CDR1 and CDR2 are MNHEY and SMNVEV (reference sequence). The CDR3 has 15 residues. The V gene lost 5 bases and the J gene lost 8 bases, with 19 bases spanning the gap. This CDR3 reads CASSPTPSSYDEQFF. CDR3 DNA sequence: TGTGCCAGCAGTCCCACCCCGTCTTCATACGATGAGCAGTTCTTC.

Written as DNA, the CDR3 is TGTGCCAGCAGCCCCGGACTGGGCAGTGAAGCTTTCTTT. It translates to CASSPGLGSEAFF. This rearrangement joins TRBV7-8 to TRBJ1-1; D uncertain. The CDR3 runs to 13 residues. V lost 5 bases to trimming and J lost 7 bases, with 14 bases between them. Germline V CDR1 and CDR2: SGHVS, FQNEAQ.

This chain joins TRBV30 and TRBJ1-3; possible D gene TRBD1, 6 bases. Per the germline V gene, CDR1 is GTSNPN and CDR2 is SVGIG (reference sequence). V was clipped by 5 bases and J by 6 bases, with 11 bases between them. This CDR3 spans 12 amino acids. CDR3 loop: CAWRQGLNTIYF. The CDR3, as DNA: TGTGCCTGGCGGCAGGGGTTAAACACCATATATTTT.

This clonotype showed up many times. V usage is TRBV9 and J usage is TRBJ1-2; D may be TRBD1 (6 bases). V lost 4 bases and J 6 bases, leaving 16 bases between the germline ends. The CDR3 runs to 14 residues. Germline V gene lookup returns CDR1 SGDLS and CDR2 YYNGEE. Here the CDR3 reads CASSPPLGADGYTF. In DNA, the CDR3 is TGTGCCAGCAGCCCCCCCCTGGGGGCGGATGGCTACACCTTC.

Many counts were recorded for this clonotype. This rearrangement joins TRBV24-1 to TRBJ2-7; D unclear. Trimming pared 2 bases from V and 7 bases from J, leaving 11 bases between. This CDR3 region has 13 residues. Per the germline V gene, CDR1 is KGHDR and CDR2 is SFDVKD. CDR3 amino acids: CATSDSGPSEQYF. CDR3 coding DNA: TGTGCCACCAGTGATTCGGGTCCCTCGGAGCAGTACTTC.

This clonotype has a count of ten or more. The CDR3 region is CASSLSAGVTSGANVLTF. CDR3 sequence (DNA): TGTGCCAGCAGCCTGAGTGCAGGGGTCACCTCTGGGGCCAACGTCCTGACTTTC. The chain couples TRBV13 to TRBJ2-6; weak D call: TRBD1 (6 bases). Germline lookup yields CDR1 PRHDT and CDR2 FYEKMQ (reference sequence). The V end lost 5 bases, the J end lost 0 bases, and 17 bases lay between the germline ends. The length of the CDR3 is 18 residues. Variable domain in full (rest from reference TRBV13 and TRBJ2-6): AAGVIQSPRHLIKEKRETATLKCYPIPRHDTVYWYQQGPGQDPQFLISFYEKMQSDKGSIPDRFSAQQFSDYHSELNMSSLELGDSALYFCASSLSAGVTSGANVLTFGAGSRLTVL.

Remarks on this clonotype: This sequence may be a read error, since a much larger clone differs from it by one base. The rearrangement joins TRBV5-1 to TRBJ2-7, with 11 nucleotides matching TRBD2. The J segment lost 4 bases and the V segment lost 7 bases, leaving 10 bases of the junction unmatched. Looked up from germline, CDR1 is SGHRS and CDR2 is YFSETQ. This CDR3 is 15 amino acids long. CDR3 in DNA: TGCGCCAGCCGCCCCGGGACTAGCGGAGTTTACGAGCAGTACTTC. It translates to CASRPGTSGVYEQYF.